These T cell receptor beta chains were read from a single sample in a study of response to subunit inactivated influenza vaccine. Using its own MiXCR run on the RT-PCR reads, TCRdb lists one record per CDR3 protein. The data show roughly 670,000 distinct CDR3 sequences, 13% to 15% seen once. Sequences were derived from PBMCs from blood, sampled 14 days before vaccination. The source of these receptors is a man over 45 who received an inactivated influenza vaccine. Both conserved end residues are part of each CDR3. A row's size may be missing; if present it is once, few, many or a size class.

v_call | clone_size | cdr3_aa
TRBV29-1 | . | CSAIPTGFTGELFF
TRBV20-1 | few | CSASPGTNTGELFF
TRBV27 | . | CASSMSGVSGTQYF
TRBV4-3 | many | CASSQDSSYNEQFF
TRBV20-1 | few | CSARRLTFGNEQFF
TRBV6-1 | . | CASNRGGSYEAFF
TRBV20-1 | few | CSARLPGQGAWNEQFF
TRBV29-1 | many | CSVEGAGGYEQYF
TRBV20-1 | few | CSARDEQGNGELFF
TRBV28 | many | CASSHLAGVNEQFF